This note documents a single T cell receptor (beta chain) sequence. Trimming cost V 5 bases and J 0 bases, with 10 bases left between them. Germline CDR1 and CDR2: SQVTM and ANQGSEA. This CDR3 comprises 14 residues. The data are from a study of blood T cell repertoires in COVID-19. Study context: Material from acute and convalescent COVID-19 was sourced from the United States, Italy and Spain. In each case, the material was cDNA or gDNA derived from T cells, B-cell-depleted T cells, or PBMCs.

Per the original data handling: Cell counts per sample came from amplifying reference gene primers. Profiled with immunoSEQ multiplex PCR; TCRdb holds only in-frame clones, not every one. That table furnishes V, J and clone size, whereas the DNA furnished D and trimming. The sample gives about 140,000 clones, around 78% of which show up once; 1.9% is in the top ten. The receptor was isolated from a woman aged 60 to 75 with acute or convalescent COVID-19. The rearrangement uses TRBV29-1 and TRBJ2-2, with D perhaps TRBD1 (6 bases). Specimen: peripheral blood. The CDR3, as DNA: TGCAGCGTTCTCCCAGGGGCGAACACCGGGGAGCTGTTTTTT. As protein: CSVLPGANTGELFF.